This T cell receptor beta chain was recorded in a study of identical twins. cDNA molecules carried unique molecular identifiers, and template switching added a universal primer site. MiXCR was run by TCRdb on the 5' RACE reads, yielding one entry per CDR3 protein. The table lists 470,000 or so distinct CDR3 sequences, 20% to 25% of them singletons, with about 2.9% in the top ten. Germline V CDR1 and CDR2: DFQATT, SNEGSKA (reference sequence). Trimming pared 3 bases from V and 3 bases from J, leaving 13 bases between. The CDR3 consists of 14 residues. This clonotype has more than one count but fewer than ten. These sequences were also reported in another study, on T cells expressing NK-cell markers. Per that paper: Sorted CD3+CD56-NKG2C+, CD3+CD56+NKG2C+ and CD3+CD56+NKG2C- T cells supplied the TCR beta repertoires. Seven donors tested HCMV-seropositive and one tested seronegative among the eight sequenced.

This receptor was taken from a young woman in good health. Sequencing was performed on CD4+ T cells sorted from blood. The chain links TRBV20-1 to TRBJ2-3; D call uncertain. The CDR3 DNA follows: TGCAGTGCTAGTCGTCCTAGTACGACAGATACGCAGTATTTT. Encoded protein: CSASRPSTTDTQYF.